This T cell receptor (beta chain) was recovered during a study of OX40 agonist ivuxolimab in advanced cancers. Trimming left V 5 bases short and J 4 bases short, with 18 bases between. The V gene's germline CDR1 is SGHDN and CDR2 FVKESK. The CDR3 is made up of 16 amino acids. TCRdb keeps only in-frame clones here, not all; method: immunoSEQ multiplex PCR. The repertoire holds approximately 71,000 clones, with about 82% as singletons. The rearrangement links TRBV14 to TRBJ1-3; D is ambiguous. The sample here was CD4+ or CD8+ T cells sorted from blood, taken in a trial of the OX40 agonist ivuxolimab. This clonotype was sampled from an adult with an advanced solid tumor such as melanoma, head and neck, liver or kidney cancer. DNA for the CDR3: TGTGCCAGCAGCGAGATAGGCCTCCTCCCAGGAAACACCATATATTTT. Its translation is CASSEIGLLPGNTIYF.